This TCR beta chain was sequenced during a study of T cells in Graves' hyperthyroidism and ophthalmopathy. TCR beta CDR3 sequences were amplified from RNA transcripts. The TCR CDR3 was amplified in a first-round RT-PCR using the HTBI primer set. Each CDR3 protein gets one entry after TCRdb re-called the multiplex PCR reads with MiXCR. The table lists approximately 640,000 distinct CDR3 sequences, 45% of them singletons. Findings of the study overall: Within blood appeared most thyroid clonotypes that had expanded above 0.001.

Worth noting for this clonotype: Its target is not known.

CDR3 size: 13 residues. Looked up from germline, CDR1 is LNHDA and CDR2 is SQIVND (reference sequence). The germline V and J ends were trimmed by 9 bases and 5 bases, with 17 bases remaining between them. The clonotype comes from an adult man with Graves' disease, either hyperthyroidism or ophthalmopathy (not recorded which). This chain connects TRBV19 to TRBJ2-7; D gene ambiguous. Specimen: peripheral blood or thyroid tissue (not recorded which). The CDR3 DNA sequence: TGTGCCAGCAGCCTAAGCACGGACCACGAGCAGTACTTC. It specifies CASSLSTDHEQYF.